A selection of T cell receptor beta chains follows, all from one sample in a study of blood T cell repertoires in COVID-19. Profiling relied on immunoSEQ multiplex PCR, and the TCRdb table lists in-frame clones only, not all of them. The profile covers about 300,000 clones, with more than 75% appearing a single time and roughly 10% taken by the ten largest. The material sequenced was PBMCs or T cells enriched from blood (not recorded which). The source is a woman younger than 30 who had recovered from COVID-19. Both conserved end residues are part of each CDR3. Fields, in order: J gene, D gene, V gene, clone size, CDR3 protein, CDR3 DNA. The D gene is left open where the match is weak. Clone size, where shown, is once, few, many, or a class for clones that have expanded.

TRBJ2-5 TRBD2 TRBV2 . CASARGVGIQYF TGTGCCAGCGCCCGGGGGGTGGGGATCCAGTACTTC
TRBJ2-2 TRBD2 TRBV11-2 . CASSSLSGGASNTGELFF TGTGCCAGCAGCTCGCTAAGCGGGGGGGCTTCGAACACCGGGGAGCTGTTTTTT
TRBJ1-1 . TRBV5-4 . CASSLARASSTEAFF TGTGCCAGCAGCTTGGCCAGGGCATCATCCACTGAAGCTTTCTTT
TRBJ2-7 . TRBV4-2 few CASSQEGAGWPQGKQYF TGTGCCAGCAGCCAGGAGGGGGCCGGGTGGCCCCAAGGGAAGCAGTACTTC
TRBJ1-5 TRBD1 TRBV4-2 . CASSDSTGDQPQHF TGTGCCAGCAGCGACAGCACAGGGGATCAGCCCCAGCATTTT
TRBJ1-2 . TRBV28 . CASRLAETGLLGGYTF TGTGCCAGCAGATTGGCAGAGACAGGCCTCCTGGGAGGCTACACCTTC
TRBJ1-1 . TRBV7-9 . CASSLRQDTEAFF TGTGCCAGCAGCTTACGTCAGGACACTGAAGCTTTCTTT
TRBJ1-2 . TRBV3-1/TRBV3-2 . CASSQDWTALYGYTF TGTGCCAGCAGCCAAGACTGGACAGCCCTCTATGGCTACACCTTC
TRBJ2-1 . TRBV11-3 . CASSPQSDNEQFF TGTGCCAGCAGCCCACAGTCGGACAATGAGCAGTTCTTC
TRBJ2-1 TRBD2 TRBV9 . CASSVAGGLLHNEQFF TGTGCCAGCAGCGTAGCGGGAGGGCTGCTCCACAATGAGCAGTTCTTC
TRBJ1-4 . TRBV5-1 . CASSLAGQLNEKLFF TGCGCCAGCAGCTTGGCCGGACAGCTTAATGAAAAACTGTTTTTT
TRBJ1-2 . TRBV10-2 . CASSDEYGYTF TGCGCCAGCAGTGATGAGTATGGCTACACCTTC
TRBJ2-5 TRBD1 TRBV9 . CASSVGQGRETQYF TGTGCCAGCAGCGTGGGACAGGGGAGAGAGACCCAGTACTTC
TRBJ1-6 TRBD1 TRBV2 few CASSSQGAPDSPLHF TGTGCCAGCAGTTCGCAGGGGGCGCCGGATTCACCCCTCCACTTT
TRBJ1-1 TRBD1 TRBV9 few CASSRSGGISTEAFF TGTGCCAGCAGCCGCTCAGGGGGCATCAGCACTGAAGCTTTCTTT
TRBJ2-1 . TRBV7-2 . CASSLRTDYNEQFF TGTGCCAGCAGCTTACGGACTGATTACAATGAGCAGTTCTTC
TRBJ1-2 . TRBV6-4 . CASSPDAGSSYTF TGTGCCAGCAGTCCCGACGCGGGCTCCAGCTACACCTTC
TRBJ2-5 TRBD2 TRBV5-4 few CASSPKRGLASIETQYF TGTGCCAGCAGCCCAAAGAGAGGACTAGCGTCTATCGAGACCCAGTACTTC
TRBJ2-1 . TRBV27 . CASSLSSGWDNEQFF TGTGCCAGCAGTTTATCATCAGGGTGGGACAATGAGCAGTTCTTC
TRBJ2-7 TRBD2 TRBV3-1/TRBV3-2 . CASSQDSLLAPPAEQYF TGTGCCAGCAGCCAAGATTCGCTACTAGCGCCTCCGGCCGAGCAGTACTTC
TRBJ2-3 . TRBV5-1 . CASRRGYQRTSTDTQYF TGCGCCAGCAGACGAGGATATCAGAGAACTAGCACAGATACGCAGTATTTT
TRBJ2-1 . TRBV6-4 . CASSDSRVTRYNEQFF TGTGCCAGCAGTGACTCGAGGGTTACGCGATACAATGAGCAGTTCTTC